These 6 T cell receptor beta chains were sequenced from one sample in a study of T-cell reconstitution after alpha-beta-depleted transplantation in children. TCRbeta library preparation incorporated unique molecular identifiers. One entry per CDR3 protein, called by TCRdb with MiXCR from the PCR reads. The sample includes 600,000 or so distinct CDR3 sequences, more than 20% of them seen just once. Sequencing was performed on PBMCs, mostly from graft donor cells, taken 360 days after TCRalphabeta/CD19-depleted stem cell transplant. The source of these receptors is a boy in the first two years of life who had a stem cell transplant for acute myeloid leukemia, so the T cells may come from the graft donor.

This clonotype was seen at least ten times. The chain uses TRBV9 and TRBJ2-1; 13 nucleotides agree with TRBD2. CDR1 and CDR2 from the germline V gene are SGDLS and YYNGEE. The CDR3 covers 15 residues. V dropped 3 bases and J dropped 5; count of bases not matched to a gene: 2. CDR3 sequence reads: CASSEGLAGHNEQFF. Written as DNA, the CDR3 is TGTGCCAGCAGCGAGGGACTAGCGGGGCACAATGAGCAGTTCTTC.

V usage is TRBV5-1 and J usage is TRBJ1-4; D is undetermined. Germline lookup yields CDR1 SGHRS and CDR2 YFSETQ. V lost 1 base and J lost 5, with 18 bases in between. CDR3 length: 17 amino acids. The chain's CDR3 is CASSLLPDGQTNEKLFF. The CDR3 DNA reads TGCGCCAGCAGCTTGCTACCCGACGGGCAGACAAATGAAAAACTGTTTTTT.

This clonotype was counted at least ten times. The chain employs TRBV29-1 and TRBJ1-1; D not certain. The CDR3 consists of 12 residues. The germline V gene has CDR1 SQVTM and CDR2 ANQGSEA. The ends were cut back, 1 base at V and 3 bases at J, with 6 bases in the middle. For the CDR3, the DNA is TGCAGCGTTGAAGGACGGTACACTGAAGCTTTCTTT. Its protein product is CSVEGRYTEAFF.

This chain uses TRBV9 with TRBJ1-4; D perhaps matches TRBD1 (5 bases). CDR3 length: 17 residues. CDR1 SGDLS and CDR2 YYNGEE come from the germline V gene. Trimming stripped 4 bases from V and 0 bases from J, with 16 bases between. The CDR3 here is CASSLKRGVSTNEKLFF. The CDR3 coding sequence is TGTGCCAGCAGCTTAAAGCGAGGGGTTTCAACTAATGAAAAACTGTTTTTT.

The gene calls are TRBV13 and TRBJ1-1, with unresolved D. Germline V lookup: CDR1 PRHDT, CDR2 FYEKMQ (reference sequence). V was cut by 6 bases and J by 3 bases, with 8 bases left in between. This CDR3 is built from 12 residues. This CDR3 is CASSISDTEAFF. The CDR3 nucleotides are TGTGCCAGCAGTATCTCGGACACTGAAGCTTTCTTT. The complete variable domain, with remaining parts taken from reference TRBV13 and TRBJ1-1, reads AAGVIQSPRHLIKEKRETATLKCYPIPRHDTVYWYQQGPGQDPQFLISFYEKMQSDKGSIPDRFSAQQFSDYHSELNMSSLELGDSALYFCASSISDTEAFFGQGTRLTVV.

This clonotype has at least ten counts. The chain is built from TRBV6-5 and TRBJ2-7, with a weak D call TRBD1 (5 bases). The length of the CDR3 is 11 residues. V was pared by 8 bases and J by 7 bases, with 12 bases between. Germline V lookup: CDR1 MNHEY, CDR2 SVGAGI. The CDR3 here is CASGPDREQYF. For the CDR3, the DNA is TGTGCCAGCGGCCCCGACAGAGAGCAGTACTTC.